These 13 T cell receptor beta chains share one sample of origin, sequenced in a study of shared clonotypes between healthy human individuals (dated by TCRdb to 2020 to 2022). Library method: the immunoSEQ multiplex PCR assay. In TCRdb, the immuneACCESS table is reduced to in-frame sequences with V and J assigned. These tables do not hold every clone; where another copy was compared, an unresolved V gene accounts for under half, and the others remain unexplained. Present in this sample are around 430,000 clones, roughly 83% of which were seen just once. 13% of the sample is held by the ten biggest clonotypes. The source material was PBMCs. Source of these receptors: a woman aged 40 to 49 in good health. Some clones in this sample may be carry-over from other donors' samples.

The chain combines TRBV7-2 with TRBJ1-5; 7 bases agree with TRBD1. V lost 1 base, J lost 7 bases, and 7 bases stayed unmatched. The germline V gene encodes CDR1 SGHTA and CDR2 FQGNSA. There are 15 residues in the CDR3. In DNA form, the CDR3 reads TGTGCCAGCAGCTTAGGAGGGGGCGCAGAGCAGCCCCAGCATTTT. This sequence encodes CASSLGGGAEQPQHF.

CDR3 residues: CATSSNRGPGAEAFF. Here the CDR3 DNA reads TGTGCCACCAGCAGCAACAGGGGCCCCGGGGCTGAAGCTTTCTTT. The chain is built from TRBV15 and TRBJ1-1; 7 bases agree with TRBD1. V shed 3 bases and J 6 bases; nucleotides not matched to a gene: 10. Germline values: CDR1 LNHNV, CDR2 YYDKDF (reference sequence). The CDR3 length is 15 residues.

This clone appeared a few times. This rearrangement joins TRBV5-4 to TRBJ1-3, with 7 bases aligning to TRBD1. Trimming at V came to 4 bases and at J to 0 bases, leaving 7 bases not matched to a gene. Germline V gene data show CDR1 as SGHNT and CDR2 as YYREEE (reference sequence). The CDR3 is 16 residues long. As DNA, the CDR3 is TGTGCCAGCAGCATGGCGGGACAGCTCTCTGGAAACACCATATATTTT. Residues: CASSMAGQLSGNTIYF.

This clone was detected only a few times. The genes are TRBV27 and TRBJ2-5, with TRBD1 matching 7 bases. Germline V gene data show CDR1 as MNHEY and CDR2 as SMNVEV (reference sequence). The junction had 12 bases not matched to a gene; V was cut back by 6 bases and J by 2 bases. The CDR3 loop spans 16 amino acids. The DNA of the CDR3 is TGTGCCAGCAGCCGGGCCCGGACAGGTAGACAAGAGACCCAGTACTTC. Its translation is CASSRARTGRQETQYF.

The V and J genes are TRBV28 and TRBJ2-7; maybe TRBD1 (6 bases). This CDR3 comprises 15 residues. Trimming cost V 3 bases and J 2 bases, with 14 bases left between them. CDR1 MDHEN and CDR2 SYDVKM come from the germline V gene. Here the CDR3 reads CASSFPGQYTYEQYF. The CDR3, as DNA: TGTGCCAGCAGTTTCCCCGGACAGTACACCTACGAGCAGTACTTC.

This clone was picked up a small number of times. The rearrangement links TRBV5-1 to TRBJ1-1; TRBD1 aligns across 9 bases. CDR1 and CDR2 (germline): SGHRS, YFSETQ. V lost 3 bases, J lost 1 base, and 1 base stayed unmatched. The length of the CDR3 is 14 residues. The CDR3 spells CASSSDRGNTEAFF. The CDR3 DNA reads TGCGCCAGCAGCTCGGACAGGGGGAACACTGAAGCTTTCTTT.

This clone was detected only once. The V call is TRBV5-1, the J call TRBJ2-7, with 10 nucleotides matching TRBD1. The CDR3 is 17 amino acids. Germline trimming cut 2 bases from V and 3 bases from J; bases unmatched to any gene: 11. CDR1 is SGHRS, CDR2 YFSETQ, per germline. CDR3 coding DNA: TGCGCCAGCAGCTTCAGACAGGGGGCTTCTTTCGGCTACGAGCAGTACTTC. Its protein is CASSFRQGASFGYEQYF.

The chain joins TRBV10-3 to TRBJ1-5; TRBD1 matches 7 bases. The CDR3 runs 16 residues. J gave up 5 bases and V 3 bases, and 10 bases lay outside the gene matches. The germline CDR1 and CDR2 sequences are ENHRY and SYGVKD. The CDR3 protein is CAISDGGRGQDQPQHF. The CDR3 bases are TGTGCCATCAGTGACGGGGGTCGCGGACAGGATCAGCCCCAGCATTTT.

The V gene is TRBV7-8, the J gene TRBJ1-1, with 7 bases fitting TRBD1. This CDR3 has 15 amino acids. Germline loops: CDR1 SGHVS, CDR2 FQNEAQ. V was pared by 5 bases and J by 5 bases, with 11 bases of the junction left unmatched. CDR3 in DNA: TGTGCCAGCAGCCGGGTTACAGGGGATTATACTGAAGCTTTCTTT. Protein sequence: CASSRVTGDYTEAFF.

This clone was picked up one time. This chain links TRBV5-1 with TRBJ1-3; D is unresolved. Germline CDR1 is SGHRS and CDR2 is YFSETQ. V was cut by 4 bases and J by 0 bases, with 8 bases left in between. There are 14 residues in the CDR3. The CDR3 nucleotides read TGCGCCAGCAGCAGGCAGACCTCTGGAAACACCATATATTTT. Encoded protein: CASSRQTSGNTIYF.

This clone was seen repeatedly, ten times or more. The rearrangement links TRBV6-6 to TRBJ2-7, with TRBD2 as a possible D gene (5 bases). Germline V gene sequence: CDR1 MNHNY, CDR2 SVGAGI (reference sequence). Trimming left V 6 bases short and J 1 base short, with 16 bases between. This CDR3 has 15 amino acids. CDR3 region: CASSVSTDSSYEQYF. The CDR3 region has the DNA TGTGCCAGCAGCGTCTCTACGGACTCATCCTACGAGCAGTACTTC.

This chain joins TRBV27 and TRBJ2-5; TRBD2 agrees at 11 bases. The CDR3 runs 15 residues. Germline V gene sequence: CDR1 MNHEY, CDR2 SMNVEV (reference sequence). V was pared by 2 bases and J by 3 bases, with 2 bases of the junction left unmatched. The CDR3 nucleotides are TGTGCCAGCAGTTTAATACTAGCGGGGGAAGAGACCCAGTACTTC. Translating it yields CASSLILAGEETQYF.

The chain combines TRBV5-1 with TRBJ2-4, with D unresolved. The ends were cut back, 0 bases at V and 8 bases at J, with 9 bases in the middle. Germline loops: CDR1 SGHRS, CDR2 YFSETQ. This CDR3 spans 13 amino acids. CDR3 loop: CASSLASVDIQYF. The CDR3 coding sequence is TGCGCCAGCAGCTTGGCCAGTGTGGACATTCAGTACTTC.